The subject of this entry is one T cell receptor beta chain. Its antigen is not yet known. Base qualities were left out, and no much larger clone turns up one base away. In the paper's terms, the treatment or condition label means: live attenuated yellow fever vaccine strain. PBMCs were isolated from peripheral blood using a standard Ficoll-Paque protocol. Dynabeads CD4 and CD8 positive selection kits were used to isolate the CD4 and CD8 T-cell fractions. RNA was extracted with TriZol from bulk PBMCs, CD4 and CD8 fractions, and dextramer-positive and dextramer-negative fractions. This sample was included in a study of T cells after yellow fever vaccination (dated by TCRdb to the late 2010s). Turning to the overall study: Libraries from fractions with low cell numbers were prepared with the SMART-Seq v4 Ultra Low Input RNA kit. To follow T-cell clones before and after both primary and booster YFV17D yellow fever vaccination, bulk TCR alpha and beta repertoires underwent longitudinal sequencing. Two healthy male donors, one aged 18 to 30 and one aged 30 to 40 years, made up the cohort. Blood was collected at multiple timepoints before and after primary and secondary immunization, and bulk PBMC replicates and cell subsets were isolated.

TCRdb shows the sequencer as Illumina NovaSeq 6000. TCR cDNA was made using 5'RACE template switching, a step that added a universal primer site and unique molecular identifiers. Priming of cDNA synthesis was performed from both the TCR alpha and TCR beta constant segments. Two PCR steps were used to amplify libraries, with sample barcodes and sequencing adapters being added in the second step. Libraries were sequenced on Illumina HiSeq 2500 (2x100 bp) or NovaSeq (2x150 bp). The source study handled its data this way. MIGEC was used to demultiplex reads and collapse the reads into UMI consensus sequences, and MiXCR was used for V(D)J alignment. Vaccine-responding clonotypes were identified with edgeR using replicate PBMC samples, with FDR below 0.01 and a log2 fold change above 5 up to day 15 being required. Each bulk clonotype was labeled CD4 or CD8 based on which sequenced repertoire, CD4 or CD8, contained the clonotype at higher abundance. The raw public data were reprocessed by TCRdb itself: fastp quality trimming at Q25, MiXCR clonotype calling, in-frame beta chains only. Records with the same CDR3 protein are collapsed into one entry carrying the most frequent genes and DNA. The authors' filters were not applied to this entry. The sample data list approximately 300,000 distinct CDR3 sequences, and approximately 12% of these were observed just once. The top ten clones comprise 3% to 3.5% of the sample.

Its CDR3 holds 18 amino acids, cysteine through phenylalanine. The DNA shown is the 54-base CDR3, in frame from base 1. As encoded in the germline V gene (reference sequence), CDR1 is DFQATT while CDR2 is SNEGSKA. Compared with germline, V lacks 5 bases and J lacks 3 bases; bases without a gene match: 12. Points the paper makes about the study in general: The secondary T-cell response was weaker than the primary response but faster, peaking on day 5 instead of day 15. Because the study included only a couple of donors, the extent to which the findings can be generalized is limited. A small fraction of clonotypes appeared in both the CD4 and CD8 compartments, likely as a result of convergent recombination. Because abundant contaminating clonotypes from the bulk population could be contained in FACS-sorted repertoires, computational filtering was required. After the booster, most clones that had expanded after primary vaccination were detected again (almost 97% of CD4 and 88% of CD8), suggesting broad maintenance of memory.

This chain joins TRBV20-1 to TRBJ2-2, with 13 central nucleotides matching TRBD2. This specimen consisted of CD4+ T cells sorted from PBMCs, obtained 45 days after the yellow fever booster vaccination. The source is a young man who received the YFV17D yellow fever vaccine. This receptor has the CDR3 CSAGPLAGGPRDTGELFF. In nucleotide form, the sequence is TGCAGTGCTGGCCCACTAGCGGGGGGGCCTCGCGACACCGGGGAGCTGTTTTTT.